This T cell receptor beta chain was found in a study of response to subunit inactivated influenza vaccine. Whole-study findings and limits: T cells newly recruited by each seasonal influenza vaccination are few, the authors suggested.

One entry per CDR3 protein results from TCRdb running MiXCR on the RT-PCR reads. Of 550,000 to 600,000 distinct CDR3 sequences detected, about 12% appear once; the ten largest clones hold 10%. Per germline, CDR1 SGHVS and CDR2 FQNEAQ. The CDR3 covers 17 residues. The junction had 10 bases not matched to a gene; V was cut back by 4 bases and J by 2 bases. Worth noting for this clonotype: Its target is not known.

The starting material was PBMCs from blood, obtained on the day of vaccination. The V and J genes are TRBV7-8 and TRBJ2-7, with 11 positions matching TRBD1. The clonotype was recovered from a man over 45 who received an inactivated influenza vaccine. This CDR3 is CASSSSQRTGGPYEQYF. The CDR3, as DNA: TGTGCCAGCAGCTCCTCTCAGAGGACAGGGGGCCCCTACGAGCAGTACTTC.